This TCR beta chain was sequenced during a study of blood T cell repertoires in COVID-19. CDR1 SGHVS and CDR2 FNYEAQ come from the germline V gene. The V gene lost 3 bases and the J gene lost 8 bases, with 7 bases spanning the gap. The CDR3 consists of 12 residues. This table comes from immunoSEQ multiplex PCR, and its TCRdb copy is limited to in-frame clones, with some not included. The table shows 400,000 to 550,000 clones, with 70% to 90% occurring only once. The chain carries TRBV7-6 and TRBJ1-4; D call uncertain. The sequence was obtained from a woman aged 18-29 years with acute COVID-19. Source material: PBMCs or T cells enriched from blood (not recorded which). CDR3 sequence (DNA): TGTGCCAGCAGCTTTGGGAGGGAAAAACTGTTTTTT. This sequence encodes CASSFGREKLFF.